Listed here is a single TCR beta chain. The specificity of this receptor is unknown. There are no base qualities to consult, and no much larger clone falls within one base. Enrolling through a virtual design, the prospective study's participants ranged in age from roughly 18 to 90 years and lived across some 23 United States geographic areas. In the prospective study, participants were assigned to cohorts based on the clinical history participants reported in a screening survey and a study questionnaire. ImmuneRACE Cohort 3 recovered participants were defined by two consecutive negative NP/OP PCR tests, healthcare professional clearance, or symptom resolution. In the prospective study, whole blood, serum and a nasopharyngeal or oropharyngeal swab were collected from each participant by mobile phlebotomists. Over an approximately 2-month period, participants in the prospective study had the option of providing additional blood draws and questionnaires. Before DNA extraction, blood samples from the prospective study were shipped at room temperature or frozen.

The immunoSEQ Assay, a bias-controlled multiplex PCR, was used to amplify TCRbeta CDR3 regions from genomic DNA. In the source study's methods: The number of nucleated cells in each sample was estimated by amplification of reference gene primers within the assay. To quantify the absolute abundance of each unique TCRbeta CDR3 rearrangement, sequence reads were collapsed and filtered. For each sample, productive Simpson clonality was calculated as the square root of Simpson's diversity index across productive rearrangements. TCRdb mirrors the immuneACCESS table, restricted to in-frame sequences. Some clones are absent from its copies; in checked studies, under half trace to an unresolved V gene, and the reason for the others is unknown. V and J calls and clone size are copied from that table; D and trimming were computed from the DNA. The sample records 230,000 or so clones, around 82% of which are singletons. In total, the top ten clones hold around 3.6% of the sample.

After removal of 6 bases from V and 6 bases from J, the junction retains 7 bases not matched to a gene. Including cysteine and phenylalanine, the CDR3 has 13 amino acids. The retained sequence is limited to the CDR3, 39 bases, with the frame set at the first base. As encoded in the germline V gene, CDR1 is MNHEY while CDR2 is SVGAGI. This record comes from a study of blood T cell repertoires in COVID-19 (dated by TCRdb to about 2020). In the study overall: Collaborator samples came from the United States, Italy and Spain and covered acute and convalescent phases of COVID-19. The repertoires were made available in a free public database intended to serve as a resource for research on the immune response to SARS-CoV-2. Where available, HLA class I and class II types were taken from metadata supplied by the sample provider and were not determined by assay-based typing. Deeply sampled blood TCRbeta repertoires from subjects exposed to, actively infected with, or recovered from COVID-19 were included in the dataset. The sample metadata nearly always contained a de-identified subject ID, COVID-19 status, age in years and sex. The prospective study material was composed of cDNA or gDNA derived from T cells, B-cell-depleted T cells, or PBMCs. The samples were drawn from two sources: the first 160 participants of the ongoing ImmuneRACE study, and over 1,000 subjects contributed by 6 global collaborators.

Broader findings and caveats from the paper: How much clinical and demographic metadata was included differed by source and by participant, and the metadata was provided uncurated.

The sequenced sample consisted of PBMCs or T cells enriched from blood (not recorded which). The receptor was derived from a man aged 45 to 65 who had recovered from COVID-19. The receptor chain draws on TRBV6-5 and TRBJ2-7; 8 of the junction bases match TRBD2. The DNA is as follows: TGTGCCAGCAGCGCAGGACTAGCACTCGAGCAGTACTTC. Its coded protein is CASSAGLALEQYF.